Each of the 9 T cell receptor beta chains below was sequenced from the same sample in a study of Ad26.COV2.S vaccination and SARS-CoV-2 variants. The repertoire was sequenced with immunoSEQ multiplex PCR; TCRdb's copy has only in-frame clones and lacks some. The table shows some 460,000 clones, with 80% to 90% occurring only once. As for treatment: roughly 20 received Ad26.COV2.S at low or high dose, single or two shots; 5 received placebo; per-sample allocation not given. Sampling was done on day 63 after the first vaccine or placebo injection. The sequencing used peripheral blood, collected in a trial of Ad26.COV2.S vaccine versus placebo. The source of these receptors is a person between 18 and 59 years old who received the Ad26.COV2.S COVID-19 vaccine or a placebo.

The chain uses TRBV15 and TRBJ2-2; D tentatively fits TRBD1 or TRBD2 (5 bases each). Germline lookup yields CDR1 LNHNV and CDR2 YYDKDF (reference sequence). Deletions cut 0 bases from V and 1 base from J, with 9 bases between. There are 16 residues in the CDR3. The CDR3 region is CATSRDHGGNTGELFF. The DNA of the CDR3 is TGTGCCACCAGCAGAGATCATGGGGGGAACACCGGGGAGCTGTTTTTT.

The DNA of the CDR3 is TGTGCCAGCAGCGCTACAGGGGGCTTGAACTATGGCTACACCTTC. It codes for CASSATGGLNYGYTF. The rearrangement links TRBV9 to TRBJ1-2; 9 bases line up with TRBD1. J gave up 2 bases and V 3 bases, and 5 bases lay outside the gene matches. The CDR3 covers 15 residues. Per the germline V gene, CDR1 is SGDLS and CDR2 is YYNGEE.

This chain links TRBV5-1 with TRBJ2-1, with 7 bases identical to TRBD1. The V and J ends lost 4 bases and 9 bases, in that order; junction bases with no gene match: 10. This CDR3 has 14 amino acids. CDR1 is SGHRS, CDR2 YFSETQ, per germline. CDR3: CASSVPPGGSEQFF. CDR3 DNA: TGCGCCAGCAGCGTGCCCCCAGGGGGAAGTGAGCAGTTCTTC.

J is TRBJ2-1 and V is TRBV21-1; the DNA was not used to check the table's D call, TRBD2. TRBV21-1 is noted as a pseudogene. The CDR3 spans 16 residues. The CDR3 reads CASKPERDVSYNEQFF. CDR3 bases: TGTGCCAGCAAGCCTGAGCGGGATGTCTCCTACAATGAGCAGTTCTTC.

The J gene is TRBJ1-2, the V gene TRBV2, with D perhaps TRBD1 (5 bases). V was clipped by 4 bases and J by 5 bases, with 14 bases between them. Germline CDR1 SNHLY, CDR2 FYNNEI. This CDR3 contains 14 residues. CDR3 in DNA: TGTGCCAGCAGTGCCCAGGGAAACACTTATGGCTACACCTTC. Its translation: CASSAQGNTYGYTF. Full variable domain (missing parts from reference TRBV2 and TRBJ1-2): EPEVTQTPSHQVTQMGQEVILRCVPISNHLYFYWYRQILGQKVEFLVSFYNNEISEKSEIFDDQFSVERPDGSNFTLKIRSTKLEDSAMYFCASSAQGNTYGYTFGSGTRLTVV.

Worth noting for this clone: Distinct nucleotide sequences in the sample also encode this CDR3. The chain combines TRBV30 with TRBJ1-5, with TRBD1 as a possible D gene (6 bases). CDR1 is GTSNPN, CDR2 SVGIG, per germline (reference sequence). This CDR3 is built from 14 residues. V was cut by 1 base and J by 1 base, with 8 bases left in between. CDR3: CAWSAGASNQPQHF. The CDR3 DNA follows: TGTGCCTGGAGTGCAGGGGCGAGCAATCAGCCCCAGCATTTT. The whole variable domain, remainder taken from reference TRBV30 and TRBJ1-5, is SQTIHQWPATLVQPVGSPLSLECTVEGTSNPNLYWYRQAAGRGLQLLFYSVGIGQISSEVPQNLSASRPQDRQFILSSKKLLLSDSGFYLCAWSAGASNQPQHFGDGTRLSIL.

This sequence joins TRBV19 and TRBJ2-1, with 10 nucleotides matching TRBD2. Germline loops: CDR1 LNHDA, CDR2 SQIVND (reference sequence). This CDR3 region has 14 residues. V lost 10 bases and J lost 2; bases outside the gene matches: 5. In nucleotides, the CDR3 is TGTGCCACCAAAACTAGCGGGGCCTACAATGAGCAGTTCTTC. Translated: CATKTSGAYNEQFF. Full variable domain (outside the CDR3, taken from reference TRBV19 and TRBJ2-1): DGGITQSPKYLFRKEGQNVTLSCEQNLNHDAMYWYRQDPGQGLRLIYYSQIVNDFQKGDIAEGYSVSREKKESFPLTVTSAQKNPTAFYLCATKTSGAYNEQFFGPGTRLTVL.

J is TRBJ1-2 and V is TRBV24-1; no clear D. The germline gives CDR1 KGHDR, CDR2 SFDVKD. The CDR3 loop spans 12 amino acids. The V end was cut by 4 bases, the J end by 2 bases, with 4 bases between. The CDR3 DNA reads TGTGCCACCAGTGAACCAAACTATGGCTACACCTTC. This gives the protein CATSEPNYGYTF.

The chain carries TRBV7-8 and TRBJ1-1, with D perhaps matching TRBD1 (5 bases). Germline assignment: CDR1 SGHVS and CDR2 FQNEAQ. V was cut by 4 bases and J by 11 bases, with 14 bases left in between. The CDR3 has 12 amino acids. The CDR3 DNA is TGTGCCAGCAGCTCATCGGGACTTTCTGCTTTCTTT. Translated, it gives CASSSSGLSAFF. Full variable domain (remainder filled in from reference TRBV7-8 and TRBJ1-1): GAGVSQSPRYKVAKRGQDVALRCDPISGHVSLFWYQQALGQGPEFLTYFQNEAQLDKSGLPSDRFFAERPEGSVSTLKIQRTQQEDSAVYLCASSSSGLSAFFGQGTRLTVV.